This T cell receptor beta chain was identified during a study of low-dose radiotherapy and immunotherapy resistance in tumors. As for the study in general: Every two weeks patients got nivolumab 240 mg flat dose, plus ipilimumab 1 mg/kg every six weeks, intravenously.

First-strand cDNA relied on TRAV- and TRBV-specific primers spanning alpha and beta chains. With a V-primer adapter and a constant-region primer, TCRs were amplified for 20 to 25 PCR cycles. Using its own MiXCR run on the reads, TCRdb lists one record per CDR3 protein. The sample contains 60,000 to 75,000 distinct CDR3 sequences, about 25% of which appear only once. The CDR3 length is 12 residues. V lost 4 bases and J lost 8, with 9 bases in between. The V gene's germline CDR1 is GTSNPN and CDR2 SVGIG (reference sequence). This clonotype has ten or more counts. Sample time point: before trial treatment.

This rearrangement joins TRBV30 to TRBJ1-6; no clear D gene. The starting material was PBMCs, obtained before treatment. The sequence was collected from a male donor with rectosigmoid adenocarcinoma. CDR3 in amino acids: CAWMNWYSPLHF. The CDR3 DNA reads TGTGCCTGGATGAATTGGTATTCACCCCTCCACTTT.